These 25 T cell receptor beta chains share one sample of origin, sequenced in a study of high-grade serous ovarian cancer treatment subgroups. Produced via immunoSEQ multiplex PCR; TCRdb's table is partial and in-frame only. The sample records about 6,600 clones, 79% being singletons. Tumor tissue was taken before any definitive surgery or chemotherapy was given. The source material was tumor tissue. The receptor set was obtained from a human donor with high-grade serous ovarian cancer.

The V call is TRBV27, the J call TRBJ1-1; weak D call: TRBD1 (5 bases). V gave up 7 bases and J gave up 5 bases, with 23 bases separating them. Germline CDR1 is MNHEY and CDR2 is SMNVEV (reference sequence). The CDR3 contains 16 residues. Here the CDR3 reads CASNRREQWGRTEAFF. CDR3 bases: TGTGCCAGCAACAGGAGAGAACAGTGGGGAAGAACTGAAGCTTTCTTT.

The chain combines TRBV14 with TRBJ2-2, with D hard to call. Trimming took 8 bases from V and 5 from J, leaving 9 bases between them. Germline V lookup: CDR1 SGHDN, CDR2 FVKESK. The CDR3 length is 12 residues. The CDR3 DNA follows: TGTGCCAGCGGTCGGGTAACCGGGGAGCTGTTTTTT. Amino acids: CASGRVTGELFF.

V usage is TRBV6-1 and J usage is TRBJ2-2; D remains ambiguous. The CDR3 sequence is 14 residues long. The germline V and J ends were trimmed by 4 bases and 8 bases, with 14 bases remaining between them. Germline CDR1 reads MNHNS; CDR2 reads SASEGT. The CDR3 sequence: CASSATWSSGELFF. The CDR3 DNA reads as TGTGCCAGCAGTGCGACATGGAGTTCGGGGGAGCTGTTTTTT.

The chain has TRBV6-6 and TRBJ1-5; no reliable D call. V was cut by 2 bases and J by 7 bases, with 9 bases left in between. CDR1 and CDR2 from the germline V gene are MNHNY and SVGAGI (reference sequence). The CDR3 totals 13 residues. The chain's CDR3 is CASSYPPGQPQHF. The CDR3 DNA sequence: TGTGCCAGCAGTTACCCCCCGGGACAGCCCCAGCATTTT.

CDR3 amino acids: CASSRTRRQGRTEAFF. The CDR3 DNA sequence: TGTGCCAGCAGTCGGACGCGGAGACAGGGGAGGACTGAAGCTTTCTTT. The rearrangement links TRBV11-3 to TRBJ1-1; the match to TRBD1 covers 8 bases. The CDR3 totals 16 residues. Germline CDR1 SGHNT, CDR2 YENEEA. Unmatched junction bases numbered 14, after V lost 6 bases and J lost 5 bases. The variable domain in full, with the rest retrieved from reference TRBV11-3 and TRBJ1-1, is EAGVVQSPRYKIIEKKQPVAFWCNPISGHNTLYWYLQNLGQGPELLIRYENEEAVDDSQLPKDRFSAERLKGVDSTLKIQPAELGDSAVYLCASSRTRRQGRTEAFFGQGTRLTVV.

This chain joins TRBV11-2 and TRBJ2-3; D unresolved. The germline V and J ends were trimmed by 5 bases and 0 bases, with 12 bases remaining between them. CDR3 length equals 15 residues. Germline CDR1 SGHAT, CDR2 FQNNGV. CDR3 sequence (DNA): TGTGCCAGCAGCCCCCTGAGGAAAAGCACAGATACGCAGTATTTT. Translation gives CASSPLRKSTDTQYF.

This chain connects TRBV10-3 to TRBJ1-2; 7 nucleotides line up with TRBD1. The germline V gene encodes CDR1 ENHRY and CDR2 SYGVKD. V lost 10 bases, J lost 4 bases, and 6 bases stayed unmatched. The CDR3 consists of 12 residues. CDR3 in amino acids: CATGQEFYGYTF. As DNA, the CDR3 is TGTGCCACCGGACAGGAGTTCTATGGCTACACCTTC.

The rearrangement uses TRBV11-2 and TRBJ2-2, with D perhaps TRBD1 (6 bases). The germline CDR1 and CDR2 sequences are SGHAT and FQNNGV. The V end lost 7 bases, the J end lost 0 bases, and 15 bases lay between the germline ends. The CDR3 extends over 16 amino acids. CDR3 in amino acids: CASTQGSLANTGELFF. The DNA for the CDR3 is TGTGCCAGCACCCAGGGGAGCCTCGCGAACACCGGGGAGCTGTTTTTT.

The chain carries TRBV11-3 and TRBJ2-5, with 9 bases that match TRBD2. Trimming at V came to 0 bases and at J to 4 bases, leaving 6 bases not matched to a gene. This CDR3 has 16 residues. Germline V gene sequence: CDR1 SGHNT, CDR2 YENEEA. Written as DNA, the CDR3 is TGTGCCAGCAGCTTAGAGTGGCGGGAGGGCCGAGAGACCCAGTACTTC. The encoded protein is CASSLEWREGRETQYF.

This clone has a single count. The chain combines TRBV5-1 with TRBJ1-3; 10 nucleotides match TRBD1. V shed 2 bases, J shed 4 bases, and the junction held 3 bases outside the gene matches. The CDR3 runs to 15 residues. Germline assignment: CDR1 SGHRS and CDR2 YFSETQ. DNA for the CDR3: TGCGCCAGCAGCTTTGACAGGGGGCTCGGAAACACCATATATTTT. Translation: CASSFDRGLGNTIYF.

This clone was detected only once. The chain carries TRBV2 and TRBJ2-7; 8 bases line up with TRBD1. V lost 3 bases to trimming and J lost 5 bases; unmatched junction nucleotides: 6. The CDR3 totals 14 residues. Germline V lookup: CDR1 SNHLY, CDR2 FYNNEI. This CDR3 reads CASSERQGADEQYF. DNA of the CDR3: TGTGCCAGCAGTGAGCGGCAGGGGGCCGACGAGCAGTACTTC.

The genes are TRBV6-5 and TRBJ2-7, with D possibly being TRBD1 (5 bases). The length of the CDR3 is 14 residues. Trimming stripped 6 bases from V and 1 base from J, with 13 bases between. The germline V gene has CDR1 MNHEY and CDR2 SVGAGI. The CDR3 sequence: CASSPLTVSYEQYF. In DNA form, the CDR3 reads TGTGCCAGCAGCCCCTTGACAGTTTCCTACGAGCAGTACTTC.

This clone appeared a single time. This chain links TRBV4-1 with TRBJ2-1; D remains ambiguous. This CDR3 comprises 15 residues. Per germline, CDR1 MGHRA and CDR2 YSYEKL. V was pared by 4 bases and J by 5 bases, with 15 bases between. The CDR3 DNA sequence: TGCGCCAGCAGCCCCCGGTGGCTTTCGAACAATGAGCAGTTCTTC. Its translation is CASSPRWLSNNEQFF.

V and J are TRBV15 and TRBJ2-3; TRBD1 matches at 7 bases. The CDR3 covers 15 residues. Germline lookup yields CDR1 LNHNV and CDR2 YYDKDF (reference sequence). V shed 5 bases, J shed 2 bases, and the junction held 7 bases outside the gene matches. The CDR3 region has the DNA TGTGCCACCAGCTTGACAGGGTATCCCACAGATACGCAGTATTTT. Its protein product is CATSLTGYPTDTQYF.

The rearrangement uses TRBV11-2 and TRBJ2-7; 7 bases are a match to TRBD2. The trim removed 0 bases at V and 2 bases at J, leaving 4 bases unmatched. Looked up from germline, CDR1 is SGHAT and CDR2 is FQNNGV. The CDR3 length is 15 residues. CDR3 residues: CASSLERGSPYEQYF. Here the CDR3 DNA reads TGTGCCAGCAGCTTAGAGCGCGGGAGCCCCTACGAGCAGTACTTC.

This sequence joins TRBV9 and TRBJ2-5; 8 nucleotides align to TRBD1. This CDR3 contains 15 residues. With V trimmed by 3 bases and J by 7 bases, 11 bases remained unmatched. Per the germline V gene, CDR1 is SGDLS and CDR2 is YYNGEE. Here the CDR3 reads CASSAGQGAGGTQYF. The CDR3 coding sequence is TGTGCCAGCAGCGCTGGCCAGGGGGCGGGCGGGACCCAGTACTTC. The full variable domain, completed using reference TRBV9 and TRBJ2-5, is DSGVTQTPKHLITATGQRVTLRCSPRSGDLSVYWYQQSLDQGLQFLIQYYNGEERAKGNILERFSAQQFPDLHSELNLSSLELGDSALYFCASSAGQGAGGTQYFGPGTRLLVL.

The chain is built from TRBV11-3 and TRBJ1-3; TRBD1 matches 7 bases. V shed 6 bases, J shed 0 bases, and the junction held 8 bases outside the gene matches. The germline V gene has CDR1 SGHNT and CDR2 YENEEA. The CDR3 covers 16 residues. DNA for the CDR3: TGTGCCAGCAGTTATGACAGGGCAACCTCTGGAAACACCATATATTTT. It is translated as CASSYDRATSGNTIYF.

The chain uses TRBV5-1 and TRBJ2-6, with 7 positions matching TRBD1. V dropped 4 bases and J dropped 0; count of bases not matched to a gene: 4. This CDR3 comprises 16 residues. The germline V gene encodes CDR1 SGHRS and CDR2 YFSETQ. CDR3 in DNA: TGCGCCAGCAGCCGGGACAGAAACTCTGGGGCCAACGTCCTGACTTTC. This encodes CASSRDRNSGANVLTF. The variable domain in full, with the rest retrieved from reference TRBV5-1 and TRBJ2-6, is KAGVTQTPRYLIKTRGQQVTLSCSPISGHRSVSWYQQTPGQGLQFLFEYFSETQRNKGNFPGRFSGRQFSNSRSEMNVSTLELGDSALYLCASSRDRNSGANVLTFGAGSRLTVL.

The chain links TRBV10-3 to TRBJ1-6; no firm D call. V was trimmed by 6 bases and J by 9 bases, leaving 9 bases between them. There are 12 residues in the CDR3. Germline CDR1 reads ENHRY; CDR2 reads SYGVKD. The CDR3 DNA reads TGTGCCATCAGACCGGACGGTTCACCCCTCCACTTT. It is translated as CAIRPDGSPLHF.

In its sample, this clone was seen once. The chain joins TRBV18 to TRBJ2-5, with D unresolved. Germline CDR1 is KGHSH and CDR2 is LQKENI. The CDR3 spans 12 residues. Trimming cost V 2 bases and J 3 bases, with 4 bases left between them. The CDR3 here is CASSPMEETQYF. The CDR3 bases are TGTGCCAGCTCACCAATGGAAGAGACCCAGTACTTC.

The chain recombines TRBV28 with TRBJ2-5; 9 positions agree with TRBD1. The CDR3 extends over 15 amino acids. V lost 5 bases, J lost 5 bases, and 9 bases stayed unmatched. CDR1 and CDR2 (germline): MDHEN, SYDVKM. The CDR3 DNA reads TGTGCCAGCAGTACAAACAGGGGGCTGTTGGAGACCCAGTACTTC. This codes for CASSTNRGLLETQYF.

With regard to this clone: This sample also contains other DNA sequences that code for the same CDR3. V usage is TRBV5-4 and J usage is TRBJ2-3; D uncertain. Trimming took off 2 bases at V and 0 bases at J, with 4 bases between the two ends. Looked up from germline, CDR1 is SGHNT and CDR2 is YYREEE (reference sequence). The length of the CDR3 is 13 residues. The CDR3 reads CASSFLSTDTQYF. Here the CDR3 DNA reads TGTGCCAGCAGCTTTCTCAGCACAGATACGCAGTATTTT.

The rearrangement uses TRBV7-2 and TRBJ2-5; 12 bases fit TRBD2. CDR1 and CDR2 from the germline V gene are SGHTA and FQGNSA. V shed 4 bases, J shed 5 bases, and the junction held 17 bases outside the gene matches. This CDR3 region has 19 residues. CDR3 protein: CASSSNPPPRLAGGETQYF. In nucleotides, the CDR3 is TGTGCCAGCAGCTCCAACCCCCCCCCGAGGCTAGCGGGAGGGGAGACCCAGTACTTC.

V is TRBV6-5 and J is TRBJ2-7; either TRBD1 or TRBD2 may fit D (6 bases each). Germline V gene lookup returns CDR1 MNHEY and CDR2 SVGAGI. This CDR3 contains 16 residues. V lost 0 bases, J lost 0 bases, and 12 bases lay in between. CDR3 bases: TGTGCCAGCAGTTACTCGGGGGGCCGAAGCTCCTACGAGCAGTACTTC. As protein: CASSYSGGRSSYEQYF.

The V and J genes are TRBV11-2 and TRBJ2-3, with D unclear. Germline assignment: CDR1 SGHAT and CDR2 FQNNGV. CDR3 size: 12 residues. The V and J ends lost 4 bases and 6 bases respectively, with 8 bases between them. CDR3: CASSSTQDTQYF. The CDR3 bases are TGTGCCAGCAGCTCGACTCAGGATACGCAGTATTTT.